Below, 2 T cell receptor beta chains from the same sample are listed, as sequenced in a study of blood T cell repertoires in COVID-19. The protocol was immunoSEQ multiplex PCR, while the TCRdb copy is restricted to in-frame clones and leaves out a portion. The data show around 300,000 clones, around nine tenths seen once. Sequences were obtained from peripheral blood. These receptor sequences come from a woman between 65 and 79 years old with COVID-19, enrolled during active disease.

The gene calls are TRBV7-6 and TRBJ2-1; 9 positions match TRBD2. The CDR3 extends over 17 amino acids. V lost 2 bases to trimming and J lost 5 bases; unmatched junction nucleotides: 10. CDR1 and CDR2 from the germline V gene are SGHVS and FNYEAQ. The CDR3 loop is CASSLPAGGLGNNEQFF. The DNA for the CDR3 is TGTGCCAGCAGCTTACCAGCGGGGGGCCTTGGAAACAATGAGCAGTTCTTC. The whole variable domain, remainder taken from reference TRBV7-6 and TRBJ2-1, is GAGVSQSPRYKVTKRGQDVALRCDPISGHVSLYWYRQALGQGPEFLTYFNYEAQQDKSGLPNDRFSAERPEGSISTLTIQRTEQRDSAMYRCASSLPAGGLGNNEQFFGPGTRLTVL.

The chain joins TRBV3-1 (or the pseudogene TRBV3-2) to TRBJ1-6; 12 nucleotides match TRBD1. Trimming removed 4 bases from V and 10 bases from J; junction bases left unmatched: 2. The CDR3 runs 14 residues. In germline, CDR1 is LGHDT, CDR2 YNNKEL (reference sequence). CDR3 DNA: TGTGCCAGCAGCCGGGGACAGGGGGCCTCACCCCTCCACTTT. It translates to CASSRGQGASPLHF.